These 25 T cell receptor beta chains originate from one sample sequenced in a study of T cells after yellow fever vaccination (dated by TCRdb to between 2017 and 2020). Libraries were made using 5' RACE. The instrument was an Illumina NovaSeq 6000. In TCRdb, the public reads were trimmed at Q25 with fastp and aligned with MiXCR, with productive beta chains retained. Every distinct CDR3 protein forms one entry, paired with its most common genes and DNA. Recorded for this sample are 250,000 to 350,000 distinct CDR3 sequences; approximately 4% of them occurred a single time. The ten largest clones take up approximately 19% of the sample. The treatment or condition label on this specimen signifies: live attenuated yellow fever vaccine strain. Source: PBMCs, taken 15 days after the yellow fever booster vaccination. The receptors stem from a man aged 18 to 35 who received the YFV17D yellow fever vaccine.

The chain employs TRBV4-1 and TRBJ2-6; D gene ambiguous. The V end lost 0 bases, the J end lost 0 bases, and 15 bases lay between the germline ends. The CDR3 length is 19 residues. Germline-derived CDR1 and CDR2 are MGHRA and YSYEKL. The CDR3 DNA sequence: TGCGCCAGCAGCCAAGAGACGAACGTTGACTCCTCTGGGGCCAACGTCCTGACTTTC. Translated: CASSQETNVDSSGANVLTF.

This clonotype was observed at least ten times. The V and J genes are TRBV18 and TRBJ2-7, with unresolved D. Looked up from germline, CDR1 is KGHSH and CDR2 is LQKENI. The CDR3 is 13 amino acids. The V gene lost 6 bases and the J gene lost 2 bases, with 11 bases spanning the gap. As DNA, the CDR3 is TGTGCCAGCTCCCCGCCCGAGGCCTACGAGCAGTACTTC. Amino acids: CASSPPEAYEQYF. Combining the CDR3 with reference TRBV18 and TRBJ2-7 gives the whole variable domain NAGVMQNPRHLVRRRGQEARLRCSPMKGHSHVYWYRQLPEEGLKFMVYLQKENIIDESGMPKERFSAEFPKEGPSILRIQQVVRGDSAAYFCASSPPEAYEQYFGPGTRLTVT.

This clonotype was counted a few times. V and J are TRBV5-6 and TRBJ1-2; a weak D match, TRBD1 (6 bases). Trimming removed 0 bases at V and 6 bases at J, with 12 bases between. Germline V gives CDR1 SGHDT, CDR2 YYEEEE. This CDR3 has 14 amino acids. CDR3 residues: CASSLVQGRDGYTF. The CDR3, as DNA: TGTGCCAGCAGCTTGGTGCAGGGGAGAGATGGCTACACCTTC.

There are many counts of this clonotype. The V gene is TRBV4-3, the J gene TRBJ2-5; TRBD1 aligns across 8 bases. CDR3 length: 15 amino acids. Germline CDR1 LGHNA, CDR2 YSLEER. The V and J ends lost 4 bases and 4 bases, in that order; junction bases with no gene match: 8. CDR3 residues: CASSLTGDRRETQYF. The CDR3 bases are TGCGCCAGCAGCCTGACAGGGGATCGGAGAGAGACCCAGTACTTC.

This clonotype was recorded many times. The rearrangement joins TRBV12-3 or TRBV12-4 to TRBJ2-1, with TRBD2 identical over 11 bases. The CDR3 contains 16 residues. Unmatched junction bases numbered 8, after V lost 1 base and J lost 9 bases. The DNA for the CDR3 is TGTGCCAGCAGTTTAGTAGCGGGGGGGCCTGTTGGTGAGCAGTTCTTC. This translates into CASSLVAGGPVGEQFF.

In its sample, this clonotype was seen many times. The rearrangement joins TRBV6-1 to TRBJ1-1, with D maybe TRBD1 (6 bases). The CDR3 loop spans 16 amino acids. CDR1 is MNHNS and CDR2 is SASEGT in the germline V gene. The germline V and J ends were trimmed by 3 bases and 1 base, with 15 bases remaining between them. CDR3 DNA: TGTGCCAGCAGTGACCTAAGGACAGCGGGGAACACTGAAGCTTTCTTT. Translating gives CASSDLRTAGNTEAFF.

This clonotype was detected ten times or more. The chain uses TRBV7-8 and TRBJ1-2, with D possibly TRBD1 on 6 matching bases. Germline loops: CDR1 SGHVS, CDR2 FQNEAQ. The V gene lost 1 base and the J gene lost 0 bases, with 15 bases spanning the gap. The CDR3 loop spans 17 amino acids. CDR3 sequence reads: CASSLGYRDKSNYGYTF. CDR3 DNA sequence: TGTGCCAGCAGCTTAGGCTACCGGGACAAATCTAACTATGGCTACACCTTC.

V is TRBV7-8 and J is TRBJ2-7; D not certain. The CDR3 runs 13 residues. Germline V gene lookup returns CDR1 SGHVS and CDR2 FQNEAQ. V was trimmed by 2 bases and J by 2 bases, leaving 7 bases between them. The CDR3: CASSLPLTYEQYF. CDR3 DNA: TGTGCCAGCAGCTTACCGCTTACCTACGAGCAGTACTTC. Supplemented by reference TRBV7-8 and TRBJ2-7, the full variable domain reads GAGVSQSPRYKVAKRGQDVALRCDPISGHVSLFWYQQALGQGPEFLTYFQNEAQLDKSGLPSDRFFAERPEGSVSTLKIQRTQQEDSAVYLCASSLPLTYEQYFGPGTRLTVT.

There are many counts of this clonotype. The V and J genes are TRBV20-1 and TRBJ2-3; D gene unclear. With 6 bases removed from V and 4 bases from J, the gap between germline ends came to 14 bases. Germline lookup yields CDR1 DFQATT and CDR2 SNEGSKA (reference sequence). The CDR3 covers 13 residues. The CDR3 bases are TGCAGTGCCAGCCCCGGCGGTGCAGATACGCAGTATTTT. It specifies CSASPGGADTQYF.

This clonotype has ten or more counts. This rearrangement joins TRBV5-8 to TRBJ2-7; the D gene is possibly TRBD1 (5 bases). The CDR3 extends over 14 amino acids. The V gene lost 0 bases and the J gene lost 10 bases, with 17 bases spanning the gap. Germline CDR1 is SGHTS and CDR2 is YDEGEE. The CDR3 DNA is TGTGCCAGCAGCTTGGCCCTAGGGGATTCCCGCCAGTACGTC. Its protein is CASSLALGDSRQYV.

The chain has TRBV21-1 and TRBJ2-5; the table's D call, TRBD1, was not checked against the DNA. TRBV21-1 is a pseudogene locus. The CDR3 length is 13 residues. CDR3 sequence reads: CASIDRGKETQYF. CDR3 coding DNA: TGTGCCAGCATCGACAGGGGCAAAGAGACCCAGTACTTC.

This clonotype was picked up a small number of times. The rearrangement uses TRBV11-1 and TRBJ2-7; no firm D call. The CDR3 spans 12 residues. Germline CDR1 is SGHAT and CDR2 is FQDESV (reference sequence). V dropped 8 bases and J dropped 3 bases, with 11 bases sitting between them. CDR3 amino acids: CASGDVIYEQYF. CDR3 DNA sequence: TGTGCCAGCGGAGACGTGATCTACGAGCAGTACTTC.

The sample holds many counts of this clonotype. The chain carries TRBV20-1 and TRBJ2-3; no firm D call. Germline V CDR1 and CDR2: DFQATT, SNEGSKA (reference sequence). The CDR3 has 11 residues. Trimming left V 7 bases short and J 1 base short, with 6 bases between. CDR3 DNA sequence: TGCAGTGTTGGGGGCACAGATACGCAGTATTTT. It is translated as CSVGGTDTQYF.

The table lists this clonotype with a few counts. J is TRBJ2-3 and V is TRBV7-8; tentatively, D is TRBD2 (5 bases). CDR3 length: 13 residues. CDR1 and CDR2 from the germline V gene are SGHVS and FQNEAQ. With 5 bases removed from V and 9 bases from J, the gap between germline ends came to 15 bases. This CDR3 reads CASSDRTSYTQYF. CDR3 sequence (DNA): TGTGCCAGCAGCGACCGAACTAGTTACACGCAGTATTTT.

This clonotype was found a few times. The V and J genes are TRBV6-5 and TRBJ1-3, with 8 positions matching TRBD1. CDR3 length: 14 amino acids. From germline, CDR1 is MNHEY and CDR2 SVGAGI. V lost 6 bases to trimming and J lost 4 bases; unmatched junction nucleotides: 5. CDR3 coding DNA: TGTGCCAGCAGCTGGACAGGGAGGGGAAACACCATATATTTT. It specifies CASSWTGRGNTIYF.

This clonotype turned up a few times. This chain joins TRBV7-9 and TRBJ1-2; 9 positions agree with TRBD1. J was trimmed by 6 bases and V by 5 bases; bases with no gene match: 4. The germline gives CDR1 SEHNR, CDR2 FQNEAQ (reference sequence). The CDR3 totals 13 residues. CDR3 protein: CASSRTGVNGYTF. The CDR3, as DNA: TGTGCCAGCAGCCGGACAGGGGTAAATGGCTACACCTTC.

The chain employs TRBV20-1 and TRBJ1-4; the match to TRBD1 covers 11 bases. Unmatched junction bases numbered 12, after V lost 2 bases and J lost 4 bases. The CDR3 has 18 residues. Germline-derived CDR1 and CDR2 are DFQATT and SNEGSKA (reference sequence). The CDR3 nucleotides are TGCAGTGCTAGATCGATTCCCGGGACAGGGGGAAATAATGAAAAACTGTTTTTT. Its protein is CSARSIPGTGGNNEKLFF.

This clonotype came up many times. The chain is built from TRBV7-3 and TRBJ2-3; TRBD1 agrees at 9 bases. The CDR3 has 16 amino acids. J lost 4 bases, V lost 5 bases, and 10 bases had no gene match. Germline V lookup: CDR1 SGHTA, CDR2 FQGTGA. CDR3 amino acids: CASSTGTGFGADTQYF. In DNA, the CDR3 is TGTGCCAGCAGCACAGGGACAGGGTTCGGCGCAGATACGCAGTATTTT.

This chain joins TRBV4-1 and TRBJ1-5; D is undetermined. Trimming shortened V by 4 bases and J by 0 bases, and 19 bases separated the two germline ends. This CDR3 has 18 residues. Germline CDR1 is MGHRA and CDR2 is YSYEKL. This CDR3 reads CASSLGARTVNSNQPQHF. For the CDR3, the DNA is TGCGCCAGCAGCCTCGGAGCCCGAACCGTTAATAGCAATCAGCCCCAGCATTTT.

There are a few counts of this clonotype. This sequence joins TRBV6-1 and TRBJ2-7; D is perhaps TRBD2 (6 bases). The length of the CDR3 is 13 residues. V was shortened by 5 bases and J by 6 bases, with 14 bases between the two germline ends. Germline CDR1 and CDR2: MNHNS and SASEGT. CDR3 sequence (DNA): TGTGCCAGCAGTAAGGAGGAGGGTGCCGAGCAGTACGTC. It encodes CASSKEEGAEQYV.

This clonotype has more than one count but fewer than ten. Here the CDR3 DNA reads TGTGCCAGCACAGACATGGACGGAAATTCACCCCTCCACTTT. As protein: CASTDMDGNSPLHF. The gene calls are TRBV7-3 and TRBJ1-6; D call uncertain. Between the trimmed V and J ends, which lost 7 bases and 7 bases, there was a span of 14 bases. The CDR3 runs 14 residues. Per the germline V gene, CDR1 is SGHTA and CDR2 is FQGTGA.

This clonotype was counted between two and nine times. This chain links TRBV5-1 with TRBJ1-2; D possibly corresponds to TRBD1 (6 bases). Germline V gene lookup returns CDR1 SGHRS and CDR2 YFSETQ. V was pared by 4 bases and J by 6 bases, with 10 bases between. The CDR3 extends over 12 amino acids. CDR3 nucleotides: TGCGCCAGCAGCCCGGACAGTAATGGCTACACCTTC. It specifies CASSPDSNGYTF.

This clonotype was detected a few times. The chain is built from TRBV7-6 and TRBJ2-7; TRBD1 aligns across 12 bases. Per germline, CDR1 SGHVS and CDR2 FNYEAQ. V trimming: 2 bases; J trimming: 0 bases; junction bases outside the gene matches: 17. The CDR3 totals 21 residues. CDR3 protein: CASSLPSAGTGGFPSSYEQYF. The CDR3 DNA reads as TGTGCCAGCAGCTTACCTTCGGCCGGGACAGGGGGCTTCCCCAGCTCCTACGAGCAGTACTTC.

This clonotype was recorded at least ten times. J is TRBJ1-1 and V is TRBV11-2, with D unclear. The germline V gene has CDR1 SGHAT and CDR2 FQNNGV. This CDR3 spans 12 amino acids. The ends were cut back, 3 bases at V and 4 bases at J, with 6 bases in the middle. The CDR3 here is CASSFLFTEAFF. The CDR3 bases are TGTGCCAGCAGCTTCTTGTTCACTGAAGCTTTCTTT.

V and J are TRBV5-4 and TRBJ2-1, with unresolved D. Trimming removed 3 bases at V and 0 bases at J, with 19 bases between. This CDR3 is 18 amino acids long. Germline V CDR1 and CDR2: SGHNT, YYREEE (reference sequence). The CDR3: CASSSAIDIFSSYNEQFF. CDR3 in DNA: TGTGCCAGCAGCTCCGCAATCGATATCTTTAGCTCCTACAATGAGCAGTTCTTC. The complete variable domain, with remaining parts taken from reference TRBV5-4 and TRBJ2-1, reads ETGVTQSPTHLIKTRGQQVTLRCSSQSGHNTVSWYQQALGQGPQFIFQYYREEENGRGNFPPRFSGLQFPNYSSELNVNALELDDSALYLCASSSAIDIFSSYNEQFFGPGTRLTVL.